A single sample gave rise to the 3 T cell receptor beta chains below, sequenced in a study of STAT5B mutations in CD4+ large granular lymphocyte leukemia. Measured with immunoSEQ multiplex PCR; TCRdb has only the in-frame clones, and not every one. The sample has about 48,000 clones, under 80% seen once. The source material was CD4+ T cells from blood buffy coats. The receptors were gathered from a human donor in good health.

The V and J genes are TRBV9 and TRBJ2-4, with D unclear. This CDR3 has 16 amino acids. Per the germline V gene, CDR1 is SGDLS and CDR2 is YYNGEE. V lost 0 bases to trimming and J lost 3 bases, with 13 bases between them. CDR3 region: CASSVGQPTGKNIQYF. CDR3 bases: TGTGCCAGCAGCGTAGGTCAACCGACGGGCAAAAACATTCAGTACTTC. The complete variable domain, with remaining parts taken from reference TRBV9 and TRBJ2-4, reads DSGVTQTPKHLITATGQRVTLRCSPRSGDLSVYWYQQSLDQGLQFLIQYYNGEERAKGNILERFSAQQFPDLHSELNLSSLELGDSALYFCASSVGQPTGKNIQYFGAGTRLSVL.

This clone was counted a few times. The chain uses TRBV2 and TRBJ2-5; D gene uncertain. The CDR3 extends over 9 amino acids. Germline V gene lookup returns CDR1 SNHLY and CDR2 FYNNEI. The V end lost 8 bases, the J end lost 5 bases, and 3 bases lay between the germline ends. CDR3 residues: CASGETQYF. CDR3 DNA sequence: TGTGCCAGCGGGGAGACCCAGTACTTC. Full variable domain (rest looked up from reference TRBV2 and TRBJ2-5): EPEVTQTPSHQVTQMGQEVILRCVPISNHLYFYWYRQILGQKVEFLVSFYNNEISEKSEIFDDQFSVERPDGSNFTLKIRSTKLEDSAMYFCASGETQYFGPGTRLLVL.

This clone was found a few times. The chain is built from TRBV18 and TRBJ1-1, with TRBD1 matching over 7 bases. Trimming removed 1 base from V and 5 bases from J; junction bases left unmatched: 4. The CDR3 contains 14 residues. Germline V gene data show CDR1 as KGHSH and CDR2 as LQKENI. CDR3 protein: CASSPQGADTEAFF. CDR3 sequence (DNA): TGTGCCAGCTCACCACAGGGGGCGGATACTGAAGCTTTCTTT. The entire variable domain, with the rest obtained from reference TRBV18 and TRBJ1-1, is as follows: NAGVMQNPRHLVRRRGQEARLRCSPMKGHSHVYWYRQLPEEGLKFMVYLQKENIIDESGMPKERFSAEFPKEGPSILRIQQVVRGDSAAYFCASSPQGADTEAFFGQGTRLTVV.